This TCR delta chain was retrieved from a study of gamma-delta chains in newborns, infants, children. Study information: Microbial exposure reportedly drives polyclonal innate γδ T cell expansion after birth.

This clone rates as medium-sized (0.01 to 0.1%). This same CDR3 is encoded by further DNA sequences in the sample. This CDR3 is 14 amino acids long. The V and J ends lost 3 bases and 4 bases respectively, with 11 bases between them. Germline V lookup: CDR1 GEAIGNYY, CDR2 EKD. TCRdb called clones anew from the reads with CATT. Of around 9,700 delta-chain clones in the sample, more than 20% were seen once. The specimen sequenced was blood. The V call is TRDV2, the J call TRDJ2; D remains ambiguous. The clonotype originates from a child who was a newborn, infant or young child, either healthy, febrile or measles-vaccinated (not recorded which). The CDR3 loop is CACDAITSTAQLFF. CDR3 in DNA: TGTGCCTGTGACGCGATAACCTCGACAGCACAACTCTTCTTT.